Each of the 21 T cell receptor beta chains below was sequenced from the same sample in a study of CD8+ T cells in alopecia areata. RNA was isolated and reverse transcribed to cDNA, the sequencing template. Generated by immunoSEQ multiplex PCR, the TCRdb table keeps only in-frame clones and is missing some. The repertoire consists of thousands of clones, with 71% occurring once and the leading ten covering about 2.9%. In 4 or 5 patients, CD4+ T cells were split by CD25+CD127- sorting. The sequencing sample was made of CD4+ Tregs sorted from blood. Receptors were obtained from a human donor with alopecia areata.

The chain links TRBV2 to TRBJ2-1; tentatively, D is TRBD2 (6 bases). V lost 6 bases and J lost 5, with 14 bases in between. There are 14 residues in the CDR3. Per the germline V gene, CDR1 is SNHLY and CDR2 is FYNNEI. DNA for the CDR3: TGTGCCAGCAGGCGGACTAACTTAAACAATGAGCAGTTCTTC. Residues: CASRRTNLNNEQFF.

The chain uses TRBV11-2 and TRBJ2-5, with D tentatively TRBD1 (6 bases). The CDR3 consists of 14 residues. Trimming shortened V by 1 base and J by 3 bases, and 9 bases separated the two germline ends. Germline CDR1 is SGHAT and CDR2 is FQNNGV. CDR3 protein: CASSLGSGEETQYF. In nucleotides, the CDR3 is TGTGCCAGCAGCTTAGGTTCAGGGGAAGAGACCCAGTACTTC.

This rearrangement joins TRBV5-1 to TRBJ1-2, with D perhaps matching TRBD1 (6 bases). V was pared by 1 base and J by 7 bases, with 20 bases between. The length of the CDR3 is 16 residues. CDR1 and CDR2 (germline): SGHRS, YFSETQ. Here the CDR3 reads CASSLFKTDRHSGYTF. The CDR3 coding sequence is TGCGCCAGCAGCTTGTTTAAGACGGACAGACACTCTGGCTACACCTTC.

CDR3 sequence (DNA): TGTGCCAGCAGCCAACCGGGACTAACCTACGAGCAGTACTTC. This sequence encodes CASSQPGLTYEQYF. The V and J genes are TRBV14 and TRBJ2-5; 7 nucleotides agree with TRBD2. The closer fit of TRBJ2-7 to the DNA end suggests the J call may be wrong. Germline V gives CDR1 SGHDN, CDR2 FVKESK. The CDR3 runs to 14 residues.

This chain uses TRBV7-2 with TRBJ2-7, with 8 bases that match TRBD2. Germline V CDR1 and CDR2: SGHTA, FQGNSA. The CDR3 is 15 amino acids. J gave up 0 bases and V 3 bases, and 4 bases lay outside the gene matches. DNA for the CDR3: TGTGCCAGCAGCTTTTCCGGGAGGGCCTCCTACGAGCAGTACTTC. It translates to CASSFSGRASYEQYF.

The CDR3 is CASSQVDGDEQFF. CDR3 bases: TGTGCCAGCAGCCAAGTGGATGGGGATGAGCAGTTCTTC. V and J are TRBV14 and TRBJ2-1, with D hard to call. Trimming left V 1 base short and J 8 bases short, with 9 bases between. Germline lookup yields CDR1 SGHDN and CDR2 FVKESK. The CDR3 runs 13 residues.

The rearrangement uses TRBV9 and TRBJ2-1, with 8 bases fitting TRBD2. The V gene's germline CDR1 is SGDLS and CDR2 YYNGEE. J gave up 4 bases and V 4 bases, and 7 bases lay outside the gene matches. The CDR3 contains 15 residues. For the CDR3, the DNA is TGTGCCAGCAGCAAAGTGTCGGGGGGGTACAATGAGCAGTTCTTC. It yields the protein CASSKVSGGYNEQFF.

The V call is TRBV7-2, the J call TRBJ1-5; D remains unclear. This CDR3 has 14 residues. The germline CDR1 and CDR2 sequences are SGHTA and FQGNSA. Between the trimmed V and J ends, which lost 5 bases and 0 bases, there was a span of 8 bases. Here the CDR3 reads CASSRDGSNQPQHF. The DNA for the CDR3 is TGTGCCAGCAGCCGAGACGGTAGCAATCAGCCCCAGCATTTT.

V usage is TRBV28 and J usage is TRBJ2-5, with 9 bases that match TRBD2. The CDR3 runs 15 residues. V trimming: 3 bases; J trimming: 5 bases; junction bases outside the gene matches: 7. Germline CDR1 and CDR2: MDHEN and SYDVKM. DNA for the CDR3: TGTGCCAGCAGTTTTCTAGCGGGACGATTGGAGACCCAGTACTTC. Translation gives CASSFLAGRLETQYF.

The CDR3 sequence is CASRVTDLGSGNTIYF. CDR3 coding DNA: TGTGCCAGCCGAGTGACAGACCTAGGCTCTGGAAACACCATATATTTT. This chain connects TRBV28 to TRBJ1-3, with D possibly matching TRBD1 (5 bases). Trimming took 8 bases from V and 0 from J, leaving 17 bases between them. The CDR3 extends over 16 amino acids. Germline CDR1 reads MDHEN; CDR2 reads SYDVKM.

CDR3 protein: CASSLAPAGISYNEQFF. The CDR3 coding sequence is TGTGCCAGCAGCTTAGCCCCAGCGGGAATCTCCTACAATGAGCAGTTCTTC. The chain is built from TRBV7-6 and TRBJ2-1, with TRBD2 matching over 7 bases. The CDR3 is 17 residues long. With 0 bases clipped from V and 0 bases from J, the junction kept 5 bases outside the gene matches. CDR1 is SGHVS and CDR2 is FNYEAQ in the germline V gene. Full variable domain (rest looked up from reference TRBV7-6 and TRBJ2-1): GAGVSQSPRYKVTKRGQDVALRCDPISGHVSLYWYRQALGQGPEFLTYFNYEAQQDKSGLPNDRFSAERPEGSISTLTIQRTEQRDSAMYRCASSLAPAGISYNEQFFGPGTRLTVL.

A word on this clone: This sample also contains other DNA sequences that code for the same CDR3. The rearrangement uses TRBV7-3 and TRBJ2-1; D not certain. CDR1 is SGHTA and CDR2 is FQGTGA in the germline V gene. This CDR3 spans 13 amino acids. The V gene lost 5 bases and the J gene lost 8 bases, with 13 bases spanning the gap. CDR3 nucleotides: TGTGCCAGCAGCCTCAACAGTGGGGATGAGCAGTTCTTC. Translated: CASSLNSGDEQFF. Using reference TRBV7-3 and TRBJ2-1 for the parts outside the CDR3, the full variable domain is GAGVSQTPSNKVTEKGKYVELRCDPISGHTALYWYRQSLGQGPEFLIYFQGTGAADDSGLPNDRFFAVRPEGSVSTLKIQRTERGDSAVYLCASSLNSGDEQFFGPGTRLTVL.

This clone was counted between two and nine times. The chain employs TRBV27 and TRBJ1-5, with a tentative D call TRBD1 (5 bases). Germline V lookup: CDR1 MNHEY, CDR2 SMNVEV (reference sequence). The CDR3 is 15 residues long. The V end was cut by 3 bases, the J end by 0 bases, with 9 bases between. The CDR3 DNA reads as TGTGCCAGCAGTTTTCGCAGGGATAGCAATCAGCCCCAGCATTTT. Its protein is CASSFRRDSNQPQHF.

The chain carries TRBV7-6 and TRBJ2-2; 9 positions match TRBD2. V shed 3 bases, J shed 4 bases, and the junction held 9 bases outside the gene matches. This CDR3 is 17 amino acids long. Per germline, CDR1 SGHVS and CDR2 FNYEAQ. The DNA for the CDR3 is TGTGCCAGCAGCTTTCGTGCTAGCGGGATGAGCACCGGGGAGCTGTTTTTT. This translates into CASSFRASGMSTGELFF.

This clone was seen just once. The chain carries TRBV4-2 and TRBJ2-1; 14 nucleotides line up with TRBD2. The length of the CDR3 is 17 residues. Germline assignment: CDR1 LGHNA and CDR2 YNFKEQ. The V gene end was trimmed by 4 bases and the J gene end by 9 bases; junction bases not matched to a gene: 11. The CDR3 region is CASSPLWGLAGDTEQFF. CDR3 nucleotides: TGTGCCAGCAGCCCCTTGTGGGGACTAGCGGGAGATACTGAGCAGTTCTTC.

V is TRBV28 and J is TRBJ2-5; D ambiguous. With 6 bases removed from V and 5 bases from J, the gap between germline ends came to 10 bases. Germline V gene data show CDR1 as MDHEN and CDR2 as SYDVKM. The CDR3 is made up of 12 amino acids. CDR3 DNA sequence: TGTGCCAGCAGCTTTTCAATGGAGACCCAGTACTTC. Translated: CASSFSMETQYF.

The CDR3 sequence is CASSFHNEQFF. The CDR3 coding sequence is TGTGCCAGCAGCTTCCACAATGAGCAGTTCTTC. The V and J genes are TRBV11-2 and TRBJ2-1, with D hard to call. Trimming took off 3 bases at V and 5 bases at J, with 2 bases between the two ends. Germline V gives CDR1 SGHAT, CDR2 FQNNGV. The CDR3 runs to 11 residues.

This clone came up a few times. V is TRBV29-1 and J is TRBJ2-3; no definite D call. The germline V gene encodes CDR1 SQVTM and CDR2 ANQGSEA. The CDR3 extends over 15 amino acids. V gave up 2 bases and J gave up 5 bases, with 17 bases separating them. In DNA form, the CDR3 reads TGCAGCGTTGAACCTCGGACCGGTCCGGGAGATACGCAGTATTTT. Translated: CSVEPRTGPGDTQYF.

The gene calls are TRBV18 and TRBJ2-1; possibly TRBD1 or TRBD2 for D (6 bases each). Germline V gene sequence: CDR1 KGHSH, CDR2 LQKENI. Between the trimmed V and J ends, which lost 4 bases and 5 bases, there was a span of 21 bases. The CDR3 runs 17 residues. The CDR3 loop reads CASSRSGLGGVDNEQFF. Here the CDR3 DNA reads TGTGCCAGCTCACGTTCTGGTCTGGGGGGCGTGGACAATGAGCAGTTCTTC.

The rearrangement uses TRBV6-5 and TRBJ2-7, with 11 nucleotides matching TRBD2. Germline values: CDR1 MNHEY, CDR2 SVGAGI. After removal of 4 bases from V and 1 base from J, the junction contained 6 bases not matched to a gene. The CDR3 totals 16 residues. The CDR3 DNA reads as TGTGCCAGCAGTTTACCGGGGACTAGCGGTTCCTACGAGCAGTACTTC. Its protein product is CASSLPGTSGSYEQYF.

The V call is TRBV18, the J call TRBJ2-7; D is undetermined. This CDR3 spans 12 amino acids. Germline V CDR1 and CDR2: KGHSH, LQKENI. Trimming took off 3 bases at V and 2 bases at J, with 5 bases between the two ends. The DNA of the CDR3 is TGTGCCAGCTCACCGGGCCCCTACGAGCAGTACTTC. Protein product: CASSPGPYEQYF.